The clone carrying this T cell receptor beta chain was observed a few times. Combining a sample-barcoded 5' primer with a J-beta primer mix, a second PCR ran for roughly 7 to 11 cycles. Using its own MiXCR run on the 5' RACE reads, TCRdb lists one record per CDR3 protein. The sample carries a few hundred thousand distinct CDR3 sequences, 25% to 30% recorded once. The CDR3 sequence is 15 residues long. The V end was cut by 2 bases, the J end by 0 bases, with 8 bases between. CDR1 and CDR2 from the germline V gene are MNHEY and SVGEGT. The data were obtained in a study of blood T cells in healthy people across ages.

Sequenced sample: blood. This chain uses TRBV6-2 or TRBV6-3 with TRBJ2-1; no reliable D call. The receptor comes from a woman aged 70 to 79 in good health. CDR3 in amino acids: CASSYPQDSYNEQFF. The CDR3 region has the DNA TGTGCCAGCAGTTACCCTCAGGACTCCTACAATGAGCAGTTCTTC.